These T cell receptor beta chains were read from a single sample in a study of blood T cell repertoires in COVID-19. The data were produced by immunoSEQ multiplex PCR, yet TCRdb's version contains in-frame clones alone and is incomplete. The table lists about 83,000 clones, roughly nine tenths of them singletons. The sequenced material came from peripheral blood. The receptor set was obtained from a woman older than 75 with active or convalescent COVID-19. CDR3s include the opening cysteine and the closing phenylalanine or tryptophan. The D gene is left open where the match is weak. Clone size appears in some rows only: once, few, many, or a class for an expanded clone.

v_gene,j_gene,d_gene,abundance,CDR3aa,CDR3nt
TRBV6-5,TRBJ1-2,NA,NA,CASSSPYNYGYTF,TGTGCCAGCAGTTCCCCTTATAACTATGGCTACACCTTC
TRBV6-2/TRBV6-3,TRBJ2-7,TRBD2,once,CASSDRDGTSGAASIEQYF,TGTGCCAGCAGTGACAGGGACGGGACTAGCGGGGCCGCTTCCATCGAGCAGTACTTC
TRBV6-2/TRBV6-3,TRBJ1-5,NA,NA,CASSPTGYGQPQHF,TGTGCCAGCAGCCCTACAGGATACGGTCAGCCCCAGCATTTT
TRBV29-1,TRBJ1-1,NA,few,CSVAGSVEAFF,TGCAGCGTTGCGGGATCAGTTGAAGCTTTCTTT
TRBV19,TRBJ2-7,TRBD1,NA,CASSIKGGMEQYF,TGTGCCAGTAGTATAAAAGGGGGCATGGAGCAGTACTTC
TRBV24-1,TRBJ2-7,TRBD1,NA,CATSEGGQGSYEQYF,TGTGCCACCAGTGAGGGAGGACAGGGAAGCTACGAGCAGTACTTC
TRBV6-4,TRBJ2-7,NA,NA,CASSVSFEQYF,TGTGCCAGCAGTGTGAGTTTCGAGCAGTACTTC
TRBV4-2,TRBJ2-7,NA,NA,CASSPDERATYEQYF,TGTGCCAGCAGCCCCGATGAGCGAGCTACCTACGAGCAGTACTTC
TRBV6-5,TRBJ2-1,TRBD2,NA,CASSYSRTSDQEEQFF,TGTGCCAGCAGTTACTCGCGGACTAGCGACCAAGAGGAGCAGTTCTTC
TRBV27,TRBJ1-6,TRBD1,NA,CASSTTGATNSPLHF,TGTGCCAGCAGCACGACAGGGGCTACTAATTCACCCCTCCACTTT
TRBV3-1/TRBV3-2,TRBJ2-7,TRBD1,NA,CASSRDRGRPPYF,TGTGCCAGCAGCCGGGACAGGGGTCGTCCCCCGTACTTC